One sample yielded the 3 T cell receptor beta chains listed below, sequenced in a study of human T cells and chemical hapten exposure. The time point is: pre-sensitization, week 0. Treatment given: therapeutic diphenylcyclopropenone sensitization with weekly scalp DPC. TCRdb analysed the RACE reads with MiXCR anew, one entry per CDR3 protein. The sample shows more than 85,000 distinct CDR3 sequences, about 9% of them seen only once. Sample: whole blood, taken in connection with sensitization to the hapten diphenylcyclopropenone (DPC). These receptor sequences come from a man aged 35-49 years with alopecia areata. Some clones in this sample may be carry-over from other donors' samples.

This clonotype was detected ten times or more. The CDR3 bases are TGTGCCAGCAGTGAAGACAGGGGGATCACTGAAGCTTTCTTT. Translating gives CASSEDRGITEAFF. The chain joins TRBV6-1 to TRBJ1-1; 8 nucleotides align to TRBD1. V lost 1 base to trimming and J lost 4 bases; unmatched junction nucleotides: 2. CDR1 and CDR2 (germline): MNHNS, SASEGT. This CDR3 has 14 amino acids.

The chain carries TRBV12-3 or TRBV12-4 and TRBJ2-1, with a weak D call TRBD1 (5 bases). The V gene lost 3 bases and the J gene lost 4 bases, with 7 bases spanning the gap. This CDR3 region has 13 residues. The CDR3 coding sequence is TGTGCCAGCAGTTTTGGACAATACAATGAGCAGTTCTTC. Its translation: CASSFGQYNEQFF.

This clonotype was counted between two and nine times. V gene TRBV19 combines with J gene TRBJ2-7; D possibly corresponds to TRBD2 (6 bases). The CDR3 spans 15 residues. The V and J ends lost 6 bases and 1 base respectively, with 16 bases between them. Per germline, CDR1 LNHDA and CDR2 SQIVND (reference sequence). For the CDR3, the DNA is TGTGCCAGTAGCCTAAACCGGGAGTGGTCCTACGAGCAGTACGTC. Its translation is CASSLNREWSYEQYV.